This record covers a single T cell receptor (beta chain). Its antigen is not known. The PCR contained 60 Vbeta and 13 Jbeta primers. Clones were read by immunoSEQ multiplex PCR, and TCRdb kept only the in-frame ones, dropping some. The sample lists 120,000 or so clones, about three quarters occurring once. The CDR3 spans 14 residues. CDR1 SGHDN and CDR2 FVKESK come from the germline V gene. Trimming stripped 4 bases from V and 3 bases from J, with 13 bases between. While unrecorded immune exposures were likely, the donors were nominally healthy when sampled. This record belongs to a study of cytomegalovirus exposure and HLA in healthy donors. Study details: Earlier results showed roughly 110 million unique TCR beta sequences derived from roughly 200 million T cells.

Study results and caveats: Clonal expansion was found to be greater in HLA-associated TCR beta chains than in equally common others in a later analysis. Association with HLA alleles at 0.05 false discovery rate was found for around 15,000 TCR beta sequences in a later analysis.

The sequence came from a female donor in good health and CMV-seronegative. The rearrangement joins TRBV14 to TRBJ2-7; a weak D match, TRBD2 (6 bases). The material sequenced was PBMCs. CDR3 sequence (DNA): TGTGCCAGCAGCCGTGCGGGATTTAACTACGAGCAGTACTTC. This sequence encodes CASSRAGFNYEQYF.